A single count supports the clone carrying this T cell receptor beta chain. TCRdb's copy holds only in-frame clones and misses some; the assay was immunoSEQ multiplex PCR. The data hold about 230,000 clones, with more than 80% observed a single time. Recruited during active infection, patients (from Seattle) were subsequently followed longitudinally. This sample is drawn from a study of blood T cell repertoires in COVID-19. Study-wide context: Sources were T cells, B-cell-depleted T cells, or PBMCs; the material itself was cDNA or gDNA.

Sequencing was carried out using peripheral blood. This sequence was found in a man aged 25 to 40 with COVID-19, enrolled during active disease.

This chain's CDR3 is CASTNYRVKEKLFF. DNA for the CDR3: TGTGCCAGCACCAACTACAGGGTCAAGGAAAAACTGTTTTTT. V and J are TRBV6-5 and TRBJ1-4; tentatively, D is TRBD1 (6 bases). V gave up 7 bases and J gave up 8 bases, with 17 bases separating them. Looked up from germline, CDR1 is MNHEY and CDR2 is SVGAGI. There are 14 residues in the CDR3.